This T cell receptor beta chain was sequenced for a study of blood T cell repertoires in COVID-19. Study details: The samples span acute and convalescent COVID-19 from the United States, Italy and Spain.

Libraries were prepared by immunoSEQ multiplex PCR; TCRdb keeps only in-frame clonotypes and omits some of them. The data show around 290,000 clones, with approximately 89% seen just once and about 2.2% held by the top ten. Enrolment of Seattle patients took place during active infection, and they were followed longitudinally. The CDR3 totals 16 residues. Germline CDR1 reads LGHNA; CDR2 reads YNFKEQ. The V end lost 5 bases, the J end lost 3 bases, and 19 bases lay between the germline ends. What was sequenced was peripheral blood. The sequence derives from a woman aged 25 to 39 with COVID-19, enrolled during active disease. The J gene is TRBJ1-1, the V gene TRBV4-2; D perhaps matches TRBD1 (5 bases). CDR3 in amino acids: CASSKQQTGLYTEAFF. CDR3 sequence (DNA): TGTGCCAGCAGCAAGCAACAAACGGGACTCTACACTGAAGCTTTCTTT.